The rows below give T cell receptor beta chains drawn from one sample of a study of beta chain features in type 1 diabetes. Some clones are missing from TCRdb's copy, which holds only in-frame ones; the method was immunoSEQ multiplex PCR. The sample has hundreds of thousands of clones; 11% are singletons. Sample: naive CD4+ T cells from blood. Receptors originate from a man aged 25 to 40 with type 1 diabetes. The conserved cysteine and the conserved F or W are not part of the CDR3 here. Each record gives: clone size, J gene, V gene, CDR3 protein. Size is omitted from some rows. Given values are once, few, many or a class for expanded clones.

. | TRBJ2-1 | TRBV7-9 | ASSKLSGQGGYNEQF
few | TRBJ1-3 | TRBV9 | ASSASGVSGNTIY
few | TRBJ2-1 | TRBV2 | ASTGTEYNEQF
. | TRBJ2-4 | TRBV30 | AWSPGHNIQY
. | TRBJ1-6 | TRBV2 | ASSALQRNSPLH
. | TRBJ2-1 | TRBV7-2 | ASSFVRDSGNEQF
. | TRBJ1-1 | TRBV20-1 | SADGGTGAF
. | TRBJ2-2 | TRBV27 | ASSLSPAGYAGELF
few | TRBJ2-5 | TRBV5-1 | ASSEVAGSQETQY
few | TRBJ2-1 | TRBV4-3 | ASSQEASGGGEQF
. | TRBJ1-2 | TRBV28 | ASSSWTGNT